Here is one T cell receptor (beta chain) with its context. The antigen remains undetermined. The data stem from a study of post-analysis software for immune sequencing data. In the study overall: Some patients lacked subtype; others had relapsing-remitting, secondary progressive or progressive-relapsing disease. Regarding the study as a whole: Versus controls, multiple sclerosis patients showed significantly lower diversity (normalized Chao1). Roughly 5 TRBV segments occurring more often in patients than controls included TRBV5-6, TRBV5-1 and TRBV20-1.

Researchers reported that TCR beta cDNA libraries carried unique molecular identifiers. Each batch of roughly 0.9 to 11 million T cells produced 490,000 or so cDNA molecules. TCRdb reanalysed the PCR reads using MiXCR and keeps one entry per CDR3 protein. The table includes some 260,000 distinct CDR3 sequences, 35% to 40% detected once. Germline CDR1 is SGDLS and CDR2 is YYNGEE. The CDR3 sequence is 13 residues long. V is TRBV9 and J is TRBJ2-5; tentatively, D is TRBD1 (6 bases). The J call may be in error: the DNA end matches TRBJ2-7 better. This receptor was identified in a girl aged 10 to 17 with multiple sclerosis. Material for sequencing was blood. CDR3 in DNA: TGTGCCAGCAGCGTAGATACAGGGCGCGAGCAGTACTTC. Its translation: CASSVDTGREQYF.